The clone carrying this TCR beta chain was counted many times. The antigen is undetermined. This entry comes from a study of regulatory T cells in long-lasting Graves disease. CDR3 size: 14 residues. The V gene lost 4 bases and the J gene lost 7 bases, with 16 bases spanning the gap. Per the germline V gene, CDR1 is MGHRA and CDR2 is YSYEKL. Time point given: newly diagnosed GD, antithyroid drugs for less than 3 months. The authors made the TCR library using RNA they extracted from PBMCs. The patients included were those that came from an endocrinology department in Xi'an, China. Blood from the periphery, approximately 10 milliliters in all, was drawn into EDTA tubes. The study, taken as a whole, reports: Shared public clonotypes totalled about 2,700 in persistent patients, compared with about 930 in new patients. Analyses excluded thyroid tissue, covering peripheral blood alone.

Through Arm-PCR of CDR3 regions and iRepertoire HTBI primers, TCR beta libraries were built. A single record per CDR3 protein comes from TCRdb applying MiXCR to the multiplex PCR reads. Of roughly 420,000 distinct CDR3 sequences listed, roughly a sixth were seen once; the top ten hold 22%. This receptor was identified in a female donor with Graves disease. Source: peripheral blood mononuclear cells (PBMCs), taken at new diagnosis, from a patient treated with antithyroid drugs. The chain is built from TRBV4-1 and TRBJ1-2; D gene unclear. CDR3 loop: CASSPPRPLGGYTF. The CDR3 DNA reads as TGCGCCAGCAGCCCCCCGAGGCCCTTGGGTGGCTACACCTTC.